Presented here are 9 T cell receptor beta chains from one specimen sequenced in a study of blood T cell repertoires in COVID-19. Clones were sequenced by immunoSEQ multiplex PCR, and TCRdb holds only the in-frame ones, with some missing. The top ten hold about 1.9% of the sample, which has approximately 240,000 clones, over 80% seen once. Sequences were obtained from PBMCs or T cells enriched from blood (not recorded which). The receptors derive from a woman under 30 who had recovered from COVID-19.

The chain couples TRBV5-1 to TRBJ2-5; D is perhaps TRBD2 (6 bases). The germline CDR1 and CDR2 sequences are SGHRS and YFSETQ. CDR3 length equals 16 residues. The V gene lost 0 bases and the J gene lost 8 bases, with 20 bases spanning the gap. The CDR3, as DNA: TGCGCCAGCAGCTTGGAACCCGGTGGGACCGGGAGAACCCAGTACTTC. Translation gives CASSLEPGGTGRTQYF.

The chain employs TRBV4-2 and TRBJ1-1, with D tentatively TRBD1 (6 bases). The CDR3 is made up of 17 amino acids. Germline lookup yields CDR1 LGHNA and CDR2 YNFKEQ. Between the trimmed V and J ends, which lost 1 base and 3 bases, there was a span of 18 bases. CDR3 sequence (DNA): TGTGCCAGCAGCCAAGCGGGAATTAACAGGGAGTACACTGAAGCTTTCTTT. Translation: CASSQAGINREYTEAFF.

The rearrangement joins TRBV6-5 to TRBJ2-2, with a tentative D call TRBD1 (5 bases). Germline CDR1 is MNHEY and CDR2 is SVGAGI. Trimming removed 10 bases at V and 3 bases at J, with 15 bases between. CDR3 length: 14 amino acids. The CDR3 spells CATRPPGYTGELFF. The CDR3 DNA follows: TGTGCCACCCGTCCCCCAGGGTACACCGGGGAGCTGTTTTTT.

The V and J genes are TRBV28 and TRBJ1-4; D possibly corresponds to TRBD1 (6 bases). The V end was cut by 11 bases, the J end by 8 bases, with 15 bases between. The germline V gene has CDR1 MDHEN and CDR2 SYDVKM. The CDR3 totals 12 residues. The chain's CDR3 is CAVQGWEEKLFF. As DNA, the CDR3 is TGTGCCGTACAGGGTTGGGAAGAAAAACTGTTTTTT.

This chain connects TRBV19 to TRBJ2-1, with D perhaps TRBD2 (6 bases). The CDR3 length is 14 residues. Trimming took 4 bases from V and 3 from J, leaving 10 bases between them. Germline V gives CDR1 LNHDA, CDR2 SQIVND (reference sequence). This chain's CDR3 is CASSRLDYYNEQFF. For the CDR3, the DNA is TGTGCCAGTAGTAGATTGGACTACTACAATGAGCAGTTCTTC.

The table lists this clone with a count of one. The J gene is TRBJ1-4, the V gene TRBV3-1 (or the pseudogene TRBV3-2); the match to TRBD1 covers 9 bases. V dropped 5 bases and J dropped 5; count of bases not matched to a gene: 6. The CDR3 consists of 15 residues. Germline lookup yields CDR1 LGHDT and CDR2 YNNKEL (reference sequence). CDR3 loop: CASSDTGGANEKLFF. The CDR3 region has the DNA TGTGCCAGCAGCGATACAGGGGGCGCAAATGAAAAACTGTTTTTT.

V is TRBV19 and J is TRBJ2-1; 14 positions match TRBD2. This CDR3 has 17 residues. J was trimmed by 3 bases and V by 3 bases; bases with no gene match: 4. The germline CDR1 and CDR2 sequences are LNHDA and SQIVND (reference sequence). Here the CDR3 reads CASSMGLAGVFYNEQFF. CDR3 bases: TGTGCCAGTAGTATGGGACTAGCGGGAGTTTTCTACAATGAGCAGTTCTTC.

J is TRBJ2-3 and V is TRBV15, with a possible D match to TRBD2 (6 bases). Looked up from germline, CDR1 is LNHNV and CDR2 is YYDKDF (reference sequence). V was trimmed by 0 bases and J by 6 bases, leaving 10 bases between them. The CDR3 is made up of 14 amino acids. CDR3 loop: CATSRDRGRDTQYF. The CDR3 nucleotides are TGTGCCACCAGCAGAGATCGGGGGAGGGATACGCAGTATTTT.

The V gene is TRBV11-2, the J gene TRBJ2-5; weak D call: TRBD2 (6 bases). CDR3 size: 14 residues. Deletions cut 1 base from V and 9 bases from J, with 15 bases between. Germline lookup yields CDR1 SGHAT and CDR2 FQNNGV. The CDR3 bases are TGTGCCAGCAGCTTAGCGGGGGAAGGGTTGGCCCAGTACTTC. It codes for CASSLAGEGLAQYF.